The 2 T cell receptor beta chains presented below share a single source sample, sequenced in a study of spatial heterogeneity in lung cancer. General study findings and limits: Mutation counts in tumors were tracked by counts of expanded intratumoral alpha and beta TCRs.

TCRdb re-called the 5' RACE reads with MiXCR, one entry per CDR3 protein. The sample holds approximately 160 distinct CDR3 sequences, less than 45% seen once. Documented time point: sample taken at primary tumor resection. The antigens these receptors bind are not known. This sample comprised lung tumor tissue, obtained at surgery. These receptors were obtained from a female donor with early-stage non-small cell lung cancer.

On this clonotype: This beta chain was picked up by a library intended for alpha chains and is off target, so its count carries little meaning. The CDR3 sequence: CACQLAGEFTDTQYF. The CDR3 DNA is TGTGCCTGCCAATTAGCGGGAGAATTCACAGATACGCAGTATTTT. The rearrangement uses TRBV11-2 and TRBJ2-3; 9 bases map to TRBD2. Germline V gene lookup returns CDR1 SGHAT and CDR2 FQNNGV. V shed 11 bases and J 2 bases; nucleotides not matched to a gene: 11. CDR3 length: 15 residues.

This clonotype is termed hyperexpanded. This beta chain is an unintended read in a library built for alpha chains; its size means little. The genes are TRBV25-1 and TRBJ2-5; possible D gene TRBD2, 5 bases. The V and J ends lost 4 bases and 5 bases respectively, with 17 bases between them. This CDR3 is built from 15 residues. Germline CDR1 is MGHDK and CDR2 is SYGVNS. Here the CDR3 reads CASSGTRIGGETQYF. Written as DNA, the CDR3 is TGTGCCAGCAGTGGAACTAGGATTGGTGGGGAGACCCAGTACTTC.